This record concerns one T cell receptor (beta chain) sequence. What it recognizes is unknown. These data are taken from a study of cytomegalovirus exposure and HLA in healthy donors. Study findings and constraints: In vitro data verified a few CMV-associated chains as specific for CMV antigens. According to the study, 160 or so TCR beta chains were cytomegalovirus-associated.

Trimming stripped 3 bases from V and 5 bases from J, with 3 bases between. Germline V gene sequence: CDR1 SEHNR, CDR2 FQNEAQ (reference sequence). The CDR3 runs to 11 residues. It was with 60 Vbeta and 13 Jbeta primers that the PCR ran. Profiled with immunoSEQ multiplex PCR; TCRdb holds only in-frame clones, not every one. Of about 150,000 clones detected, roughly 82% appear once; the ten largest clones hold approximately 5.7%. The receptor comes from a man aged 25 to 45 in good health and CMV-seropositive. Sequences were obtained from PBMCs. This sequence joins TRBV7-9 and TRBJ2-3; the D is unclear. The CDR3: CASSFGDTQYF. The DNA for the CDR3 is TGTGCCAGCAGCTTCGGAGATACGCAGTATTTT.